Below, 6 T cell receptor beta chains from the same sample are listed, as sequenced in a study of blood T cell repertoires in COVID-19. Data came from immunoSEQ multiplex PCR; TCRdb stores just in-frame clones and leaves some out. The sample shows just under 60,000 clones, about 88% of them seen only once. Sequencing was done on a sample of peripheral blood. The receptors derive from a human donor with active COVID-19. The donor label of this sample is uncertain.

This chain uses TRBV6-5 with TRBJ2-7; D might be TRBD2 (5 bases). With 0 bases removed from V and 4 bases from J, the gap between germline ends came to 16 bases. CDR1 MNHEY and CDR2 SVGAGI come from the germline V gene. The CDR3 has 16 amino acids. The CDR3 protein is CASSYSFVLARYEQYF. CDR3 in DNA: TGTGCCAGCAGTTACTCGTTTGTATTAGCGCGGTACGAGCAGTACTTC.

This clone was recorded once. The gene calls are TRBV2 and TRBJ2-1; a possible D gene is TRBD1 (6 bases). V gave up 5 bases and J gave up 4 bases, with 15 bases separating them. Germline V lookup: CDR1 SNHLY, CDR2 FYNNEI. The CDR3 runs 15 residues. The DNA for the CDR3 is TGTGCCAGCAGTCATAGGACAGAGGCTTACAATGAGCAGTTCTTC. This codes for CASSHRTEAYNEQFF.

This sequence joins TRBV6-6 and TRBJ1-1; TRBD1 aligns across 7 bases. CDR1 MNHNY and CDR2 SVGAGI come from the germline V gene (reference sequence). The CDR3 consists of 14 residues. Trimming took 5 bases from V and 1 from J; bases not matched to a gene: 4. Here the CDR3 reads CASSKGTANTEAFF. The CDR3 DNA reads as TGTGCCAGCAGTAAAGGGACAGCGAACACTGAAGCTTTCTTT.

The chain joins TRBV18 to TRBJ2-5; 8 bases align to TRBD1. The V and J ends lost 6 bases and 5 bases, in that order; junction bases with no gene match: 11. The germline gives CDR1 KGHSH, CDR2 LQKENI. The CDR3 is 15 residues long. The DNA for the CDR3 is TGTGCCAGCTCTACGACCAGGGGGCATCCGGAGACCCAGTACTTC. This encodes CASSTTRGHPETQYF.

This rearrangement joins TRBV18 to TRBJ1-5; D gene uncertain. The V end was cut by 1 base, the J end by 7 bases, with 17 bases between. The CDR3 length is 16 residues. Germline V lookup: CDR1 KGHSH, CDR2 LQKENI. The CDR3 nucleotides read TGTGCCAGCTCACCACAATCGGCTGCGGTGAGGCAGCCCCAGCATTTT. Its protein product is CASSPQSAAVRQPQHF.

The chain couples TRBV10-3 to TRBJ2-3; D possibly corresponds to TRBD2 (5 bases). There are 12 residues in the CDR3. CDR1 is ENHRY and CDR2 is SYGVKD in the germline V gene. V lost 10 bases, J lost 0 bases, and 8 bases lay in between. CDR3 loop: CATGESTDTQYF. CDR3 sequence (DNA): TGTGCCACCGGGGAGAGCACAGATACGCAGTATTTT.